This T cell receptor beta chain was profiled in a study of radiation and T cells in renal cell carcinoma. Treatment here: treatment-naive control, cytoreductive nephrectomy. Controls were unirradiated tumors from treatment-naive cytoreductive nephrectomy patients. Control tumors came from a handful of females and 11 males, aged roughly 40 to 82. Generated by immunoSEQ multiplex PCR, the TCRdb table keeps only in-frame clones and is missing some. Among about 16,000 clones listed, 45% to 65% were seen once. The CDR3 is 13 amino acids. Germline lookup yields CDR1 MNHEY and CDR2 SVGAGI. Trimming cost V 6 bases and J 0 bases, with 8 bases left between them. As concerns this clone: What it binds is not known.

Study results and limitations: Irradiated tumors held more dominant CDR3 motifs than control tumors.

This chain links TRBV6-5 with TRBJ1-1, with D perhaps TRBD1 (6 bases). Material: tumor tissue, obtained from a patient whose treatment was nephrectomy without radiotherapy. This TCR derives from a man between 35 and 55 years old with renal cell carcinoma. This CDR3 reads CASRDSMNTEAFF. CDR3 nucleotide sequence: TGTGCCAGCAGGGACAGCATGAACACTGAAGCTTTCTTT.